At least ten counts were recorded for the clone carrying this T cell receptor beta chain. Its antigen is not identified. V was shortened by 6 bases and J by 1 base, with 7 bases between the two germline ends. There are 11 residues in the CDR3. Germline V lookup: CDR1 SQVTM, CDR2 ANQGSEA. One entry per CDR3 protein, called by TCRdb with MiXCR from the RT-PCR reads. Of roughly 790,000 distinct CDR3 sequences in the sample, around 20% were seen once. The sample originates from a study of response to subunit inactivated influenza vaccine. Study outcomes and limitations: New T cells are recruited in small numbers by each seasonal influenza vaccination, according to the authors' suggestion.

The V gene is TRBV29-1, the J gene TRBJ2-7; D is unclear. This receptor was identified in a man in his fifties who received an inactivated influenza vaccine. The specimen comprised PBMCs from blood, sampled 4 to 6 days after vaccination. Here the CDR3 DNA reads TGCAGCGTGAGGACGTCCTACGAGCAGTACTTC. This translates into CSVRTSYEQYF.